This note documents a single T cell receptor beta chain sequence. Its antigen is undetermined. Sequenced by immunoSEQ multiplex PCR; TCRdb stores in-frame clones only, minus some. The table records approximately 20,000 clones, 83% of them present only once. This entry comes from a study of OX40 agonist ivuxolimab in advanced cancers. General study findings and limits: Certain nonresponders likewise exhibited a low normalized T-cell clonal expansion.

This sample comprised CD4+ or CD8+ T cells sorted from blood, obtained in a trial of the OX40 agonist ivuxolimab. The receptor was isolated from an adult with an advanced solid tumor such as melanoma, head and neck, liver or kidney cancer.

CDR3 bases: TGTGCCAGCAGTGAACGGGGGCAGGGCGCTGGCTACACCTTC. Residues: CASSERGQGAGYTF. The chain couples TRBV6-4 to TRBJ1-2; tentative D call: TRBD1 (6 bases). This CDR3 is built from 14 residues. Germline V lookup: CDR1 MRHNA, CDR2 SNTAGT. Trimming shortened V by 3 bases and J by 7 bases, and 15 bases separated the two germline ends.